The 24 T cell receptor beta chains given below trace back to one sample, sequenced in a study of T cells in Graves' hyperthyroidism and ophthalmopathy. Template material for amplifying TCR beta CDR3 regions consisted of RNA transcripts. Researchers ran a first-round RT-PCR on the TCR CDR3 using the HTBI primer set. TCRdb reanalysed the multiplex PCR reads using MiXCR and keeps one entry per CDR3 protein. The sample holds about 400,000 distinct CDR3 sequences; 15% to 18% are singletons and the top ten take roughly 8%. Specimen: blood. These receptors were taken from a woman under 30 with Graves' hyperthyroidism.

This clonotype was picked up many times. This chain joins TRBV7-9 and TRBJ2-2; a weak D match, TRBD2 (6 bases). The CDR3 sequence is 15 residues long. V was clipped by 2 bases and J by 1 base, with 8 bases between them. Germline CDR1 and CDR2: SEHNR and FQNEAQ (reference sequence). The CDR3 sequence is CASSLPGVNTGELFF. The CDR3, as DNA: TGTGCCAGCAGCTTACCGGGGGTGAACACCGGGGAGCTGTTTTTT. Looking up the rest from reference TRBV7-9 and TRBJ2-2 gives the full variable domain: DTGVSQNPRHKITKRGQNVTFRCDPISEHNRLYWYRQTLGQGPEFLTYFQNEAQLEKSRLLSDRFSAERPKGSFSTLEIQRTEQGDSAMYLCASSLPGVNTGELFFGEGSRLTVL.

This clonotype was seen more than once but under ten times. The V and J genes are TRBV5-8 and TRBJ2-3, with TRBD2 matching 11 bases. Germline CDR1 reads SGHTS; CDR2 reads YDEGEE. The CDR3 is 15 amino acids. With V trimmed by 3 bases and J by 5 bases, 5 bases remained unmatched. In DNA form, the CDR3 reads TGTGCCAGCAGCTCTGAACTAGCGGGGGTAGATACGCAGTATTTT. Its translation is CASSSELAGVDTQYF.

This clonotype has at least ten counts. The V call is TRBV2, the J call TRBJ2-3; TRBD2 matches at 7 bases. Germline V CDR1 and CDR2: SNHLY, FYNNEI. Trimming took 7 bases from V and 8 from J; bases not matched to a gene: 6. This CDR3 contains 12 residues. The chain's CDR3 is CASMVAGVTQYF. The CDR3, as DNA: TGTGCCAGCATGGTGGCGGGAGTTACGCAGTATTTT.

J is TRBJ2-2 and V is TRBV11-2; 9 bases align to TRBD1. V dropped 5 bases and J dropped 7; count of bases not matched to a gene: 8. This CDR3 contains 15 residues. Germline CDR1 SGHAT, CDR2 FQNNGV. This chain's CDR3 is CASSHNRGQGGELFF. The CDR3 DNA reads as TGTGCCAGCAGCCATAACAGGGGGCAGGGCGGGGAGCTGTTTTTT.

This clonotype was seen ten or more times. CDR3: CASRDLSNQPQHF. As DNA, the CDR3 is TGTGCCAGCAGGGATCTTAGCAATCAGCCCCAGCATTTT. The rearrangement joins TRBV28 to TRBJ1-5, with D unclear. The germline V gene encodes CDR1 MDHEN and CDR2 SYDVKM. This CDR3 spans 13 amino acids. Between the trimmed V and J ends, which lost 6 bases and 0 bases, there was a span of 6 bases.

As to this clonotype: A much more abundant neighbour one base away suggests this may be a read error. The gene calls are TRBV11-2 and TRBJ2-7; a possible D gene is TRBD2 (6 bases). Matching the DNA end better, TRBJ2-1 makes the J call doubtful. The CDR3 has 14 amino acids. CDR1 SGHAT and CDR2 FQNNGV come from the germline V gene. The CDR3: CASSLGRGRYEQFF. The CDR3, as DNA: TGTGCCAGCAGCTTAGGACGGGGGAGGTACGAGCAGTTCTTC.

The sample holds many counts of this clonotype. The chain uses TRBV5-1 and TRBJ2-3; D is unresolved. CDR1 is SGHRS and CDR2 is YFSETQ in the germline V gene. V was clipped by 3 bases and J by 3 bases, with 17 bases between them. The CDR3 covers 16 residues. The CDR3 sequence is CASSSLNAGQTDTQYF. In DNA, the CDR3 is TGCGCCAGCAGCTCCCTAAACGCCGGTCAGACAGATACGCAGTATTTT.

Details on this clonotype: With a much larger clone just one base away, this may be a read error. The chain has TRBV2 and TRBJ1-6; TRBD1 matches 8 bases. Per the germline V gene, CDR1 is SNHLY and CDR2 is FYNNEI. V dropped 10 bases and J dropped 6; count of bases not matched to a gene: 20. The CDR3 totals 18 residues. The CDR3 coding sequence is TGTGCCACCACCATAATCGAGACAGGGGACGCCTCTAATTCACCCCTCCACTTT. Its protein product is CATTIIETGDASNSPLHF.

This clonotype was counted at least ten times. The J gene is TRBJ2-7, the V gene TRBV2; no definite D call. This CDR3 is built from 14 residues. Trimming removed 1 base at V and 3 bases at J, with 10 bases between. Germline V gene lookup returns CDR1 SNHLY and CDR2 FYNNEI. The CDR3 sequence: CASSEGRQDYEQYF. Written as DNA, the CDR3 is TGTGCCAGCAGTGAAGGTAGACAAGACTACGAGCAGTACTTC.

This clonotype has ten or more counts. The CDR3 region is CSARSLKAGEEDTQYF. The CDR3 DNA reads TGCAGTGCTAGATCTCTTAAAGCGGGAGAAGAAGATACGCAGTATTTT. The V and J genes are TRBV20-1 and TRBJ2-3; 8 nucleotides align to TRBD2. Germline-derived CDR1 and CDR2 are DFQATT and SNEGSKA (reference sequence). Germline trimming cut 2 bases from V and 5 bases from J; bases unmatched to any gene: 12. CDR3 length equals 16 residues.

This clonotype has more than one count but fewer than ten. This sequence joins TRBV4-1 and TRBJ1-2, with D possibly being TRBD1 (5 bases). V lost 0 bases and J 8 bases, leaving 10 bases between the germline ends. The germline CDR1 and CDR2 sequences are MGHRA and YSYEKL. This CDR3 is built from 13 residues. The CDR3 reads CASSQEGARGYTF. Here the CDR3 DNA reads TGCGCCAGCAGCCAAGAAGGGGCGCGAGGCTACACCTTC.

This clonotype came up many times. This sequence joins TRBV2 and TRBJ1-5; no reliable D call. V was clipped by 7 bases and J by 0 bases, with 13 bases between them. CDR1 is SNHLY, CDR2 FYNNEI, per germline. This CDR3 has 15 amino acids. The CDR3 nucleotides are TGTGCCAGCATTCCCTCCTTGCTTAGCAATCAGCCCCAGCATTTT. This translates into CASIPSLLSNQPQHF.

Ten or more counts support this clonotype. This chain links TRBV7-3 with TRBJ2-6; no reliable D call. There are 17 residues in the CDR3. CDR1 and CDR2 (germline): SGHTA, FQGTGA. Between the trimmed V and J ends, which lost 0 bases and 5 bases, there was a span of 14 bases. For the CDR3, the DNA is TGTGCCAGCAGCTTAACTTCTTCTGGGAACCGGGCCAACGTCCTGACTTTC. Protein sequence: CASSLTSSGNRANVLTF.

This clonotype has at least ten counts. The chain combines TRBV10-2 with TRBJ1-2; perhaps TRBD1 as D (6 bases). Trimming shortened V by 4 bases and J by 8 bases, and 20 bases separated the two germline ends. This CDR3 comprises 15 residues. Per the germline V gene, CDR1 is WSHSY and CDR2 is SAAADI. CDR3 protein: CASSGPPLTGRGYTF. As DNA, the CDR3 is TGCGCCAGCAGTGGCCCCCCACTTACAGGGCGCGGCTACACCTTC.

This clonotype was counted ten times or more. The CDR3 DNA reads as TGTGCCAGCAGCTTGTTAGGCCGCGCGAACACCGGGGAGCTGTTTTTT. Translated: CASSLLGRANTGELFF. J is TRBJ2-2 and V is TRBV5-6; D remains unclear. Germline V gives CDR1 SGHDT, CDR2 YYEEEE. V gave up 1 base and J gave up 0 bases, with 10 bases separating them. The CDR3 totals 16 residues.

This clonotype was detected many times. The CDR3 spells CASSLVPSGEHNEQFF. CDR3 nucleotide sequence: TGCGCCAGCAGCTTGGTTCCTAGCGGGGAGCACAATGAGCAGTTCTTC. V usage is TRBV5-1 and J usage is TRBJ2-1, with TRBD2 identical over 9 bases. This CDR3 has 16 residues. Germline V gives CDR1 SGHRS, CDR2 YFSETQ. The trim removed 0 bases at V and 5 bases at J, leaving 6 bases unmatched.

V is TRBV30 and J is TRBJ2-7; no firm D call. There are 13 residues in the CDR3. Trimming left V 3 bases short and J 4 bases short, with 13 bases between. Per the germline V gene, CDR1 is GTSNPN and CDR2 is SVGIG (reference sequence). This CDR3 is CAWSAPNGYEQYF. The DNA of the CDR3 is TGTGCCTGGAGCGCACCGAACGGGTACGAGCAGTACTTC. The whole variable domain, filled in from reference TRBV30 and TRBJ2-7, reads SQTIHQWPATLVQPVGSPLSLECTVEGTSNPNLYWYRQAAGRGLQLLFYSVGIGQISSEVPQNLSASRPQDRQFILSSKKLLLSDSGFYLCAWSAPNGYEQYFGPGTRLTVT.

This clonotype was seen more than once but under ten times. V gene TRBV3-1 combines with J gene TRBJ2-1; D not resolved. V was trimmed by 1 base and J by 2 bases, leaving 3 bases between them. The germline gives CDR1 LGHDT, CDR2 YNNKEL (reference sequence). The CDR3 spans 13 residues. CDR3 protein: CASSQVTYNEQFF. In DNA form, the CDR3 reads TGTGCCAGCAGCCAAGTCACCTACAATGAGCAGTTCTTC.

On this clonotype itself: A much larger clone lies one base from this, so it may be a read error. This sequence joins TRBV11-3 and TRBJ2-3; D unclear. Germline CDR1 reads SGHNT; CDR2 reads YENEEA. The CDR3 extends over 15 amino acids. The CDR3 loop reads CASSLVDGPLYTRYF. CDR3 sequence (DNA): TGTGCCAGCAGCTTAGTCGACGGACCCTTGTATACGCGGTATTTT.

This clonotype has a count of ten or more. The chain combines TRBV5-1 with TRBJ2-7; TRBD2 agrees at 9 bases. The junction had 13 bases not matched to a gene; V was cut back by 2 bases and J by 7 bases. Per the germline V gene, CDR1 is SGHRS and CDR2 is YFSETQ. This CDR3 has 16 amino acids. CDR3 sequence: CASSLRPSGTFEEQYF. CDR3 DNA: TGCGCCAGCAGCTTACGGCCTAGCGGGACTTTTGAGGAGCAGTACTTC.

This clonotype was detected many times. This CDR3 is CATSRDLTHEQYF. The CDR3 bases are TGTGCCACCAGCAGAGATTTGACCCACGAGCAGTACTTC. The chain recombines TRBV15 with TRBJ2-7; D remains unclear. From germline, CDR1 is LNHNV and CDR2 YYDKDF (reference sequence). The length of the CDR3 is 13 residues. Trimming cost V 0 bases and J 5 bases, with 8 bases left between them.

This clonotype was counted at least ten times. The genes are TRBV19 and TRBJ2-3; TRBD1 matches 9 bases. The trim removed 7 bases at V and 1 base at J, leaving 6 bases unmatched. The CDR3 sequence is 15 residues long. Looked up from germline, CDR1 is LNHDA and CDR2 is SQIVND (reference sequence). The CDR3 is CASKGTGWRTDTQYF. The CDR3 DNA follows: TGTGCCAGTAAAGGGACAGGGTGGCGCACAGATACGCAGTATTTT.

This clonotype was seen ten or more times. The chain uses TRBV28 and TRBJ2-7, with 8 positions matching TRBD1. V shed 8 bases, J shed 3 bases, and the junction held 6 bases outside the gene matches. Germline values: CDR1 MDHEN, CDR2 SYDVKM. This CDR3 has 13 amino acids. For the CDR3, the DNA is TGTGCCAGCCGGACAGGGTTATACTACGAGCAGTACTTC. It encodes CASRTGLYYEQYF.

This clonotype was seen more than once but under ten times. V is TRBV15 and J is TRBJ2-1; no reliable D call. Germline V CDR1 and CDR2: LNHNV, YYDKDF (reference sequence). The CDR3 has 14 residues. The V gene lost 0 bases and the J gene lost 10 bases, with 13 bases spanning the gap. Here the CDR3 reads CATSRDPIAREQFF. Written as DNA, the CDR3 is TGTGCCACCAGCAGAGATCCAATAGCACGCGAGCAGTTCTTC.